One and the same sample provided the 24 T cell receptor beta chains below, sequenced in a study of blood T cell repertoires in COVID-19. The assay was immunoSEQ multiplex PCR, and TCRdb's table has in-frame clones only and misses some. The table lists approximately 37,000 clones, 85% to 90% of them singletons, with approximately 20% in the top ten. Input material: peripheral blood. The receptors were sampled from a man aged 50 to 60 in a cohort sampled during active COVID-19.

The rearrangement joins TRBV7-9 to TRBJ2-7, with 13 bases lining up with TRBD2. Per the germline V gene, CDR1 is SEHNR and CDR2 is FQNEAQ (reference sequence). The CDR3 length is 15 residues. The J segment lost 9 bases and the V segment lost 4 bases, leaving 9 bases of the junction unmatched. The CDR3 spells CASSWTLAGGLGQYF. CDR3 nucleotide sequence: TGTGCCAGCAGCTGGACACTAGCGGGGGGGCTAGGGCAGTACTTC.

This clone came up once. This chain links TRBV9 with TRBJ1-4; no definite D call. The CDR3 length is 14 residues. V was clipped by 4 bases and J by 12 bases, with 19 bases between them. Germline-derived CDR1 and CDR2 are SGDLS and YYNGEE. As DNA, the CDR3 is TGTGCCAGCAGCCCGGAGGTGGCAGCAGAGCAACTGTTTTTT. Amino acids: CASSPEVAAEQLFF.

Only one count was recorded for this clone. The V gene is TRBV7-2, the J gene TRBJ2-1; 11 nucleotides match TRBD2. The CDR3 is made up of 15 amino acids. V gave up 5 bases and J gave up 2 bases; unmatched junction bases: 2. Germline CDR1 and CDR2: SGHTA and FQGNSA. This chain's CDR3 is CASSLLAGAYNEQFF. CDR3 nucleotides: TGTGCCAGCAGCCTACTAGCGGGGGCCTACAATGAGCAGTTCTTC.

The rearrangement links TRBV18 to TRBJ1-2, with TRBD1 matching 9 bases. J was trimmed by 4 bases and V by 2 bases; bases with no gene match: 11. In germline, CDR1 is KGHSH, CDR2 LQKENI. The CDR3 loop spans 17 amino acids. In nucleotides, the CDR3 is TGTGCCAGCTCACCATGGCTACCGGGACAGGGAGCCTATGGCTACACCTTC. It is translated as CASSPWLPGQGAYGYTF.

J is TRBJ2-5 and V is TRBV21-1; the tabulated D call, TRBD1, remains unverified against the DNA. TRBV21-1 corresponds to a pseudogene. This CDR3 spans 16 amino acids. The CDR3 loop is CASSKGVQGMQETQYF. The CDR3 DNA is TGTGCCAGCAGCAAAGGTGTGCAGGGGATGCAAGAGACCCAGTACTTC.

CDR3 in amino acids: CASSLNGMNTEAFF. DNA of the CDR3: TGCGCCAGCAGCTTGAACGGGATGAACACTGAAGCTTTCTTT. The chain is built from TRBV5-1 and TRBJ1-1, with no clear D. This CDR3 is built from 14 residues. Trimming took 1 base from V and 0 from J, leaving 7 bases between them. Germline V gene lookup returns CDR1 SGHRS and CDR2 YFSETQ.

The chain couples TRBV27 to TRBJ2-1; TRBD1 is a possible D gene (5 bases). The CDR3 has 15 residues. The V end lost 2 bases, the J end lost 6 bases, and 14 bases lay between the germline ends. Germline assignment: CDR1 MNHEY and CDR2 SMNVEV (reference sequence). CDR3 coding DNA: TGTGCCAGCAGTTTAGACAGCCTTATCCCCAATGAGCAGTTCTTC. Translating it yields CASSLDSLIPNEQFF.

This clone was counted a few times. The chain uses TRBV20-1 and TRBJ2-3, with a weak D call TRBD2 (6 bases). CDR1 DFQATT and CDR2 SNEGSKA come from the germline V gene (reference sequence). The CDR3 spans 15 residues. Trimming stripped 3 bases from V and 0 bases from J, with 13 bases between. The CDR3 reads CSASVWGESTDTQYF. CDR3 sequence (DNA): TGCAGTGCTAGTGTATGGGGGGAGAGCACAGATACGCAGTATTTT.

This clone was observed a few times. This sequence joins TRBV5-5 and TRBJ2-7; 9 nucleotides match TRBD1. Looked up from germline, CDR1 is SGHKS and CDR2 is YYEKEE (reference sequence). This CDR3 spans 17 amino acids. The J segment lost 3 bases and the V segment lost 4 bases, leaving 14 bases of the junction unmatched. CDR3 sequence (DNA): TGTGCCAGCAGCCTAATACCGGGACAGGGCTACTTCTACGAGCAGTACTTC. Its protein is CASSLIPGQGYFYEQYF.

The chain couples TRBV19 to TRBJ2-7; 12 nucleotides line up with TRBD2. Per germline, CDR1 LNHDA and CDR2 SQIVND (reference sequence). V lost 3 bases and J lost 0; bases outside the gene matches: 6. CDR3 length equals 17 residues. The CDR3 sequence is CASSIGLAGGLSYEQYF. The CDR3 DNA sequence: TGTGCCAGTAGTATCGGTCTAGCGGGGGGGCTCTCCTACGAGCAGTACTTC.

The chain employs TRBV19 and TRBJ2-7, with 9 bases identical to TRBD1. V gave up 1 base and J gave up 4 bases; unmatched junction bases: 5. Germline V gene lookup returns CDR1 LNHDA and CDR2 SQIVND (reference sequence). The CDR3 sequence is 15 residues long. The CDR3 spells CASSIAWDREYEQYV. The DNA of the CDR3 is TGTGCCAGTAGTATAGCGTGGGACAGGGAGTACGAGCAGTACGTC.

J is TRBJ2-7 and V is TRBV6-5, with a weak D call TRBD1 (5 bases). This CDR3 region has 14 residues. Germline loops: CDR1 MNHEY, CDR2 SVGAGI. V was cut by 8 bases and J by 3 bases, with 17 bases left in between. The CDR3 protein is CASGTGRVFYEQYF. In nucleotides, the CDR3 is TGTGCCAGCGGTACGGGCAGGGTGTTCTACGAGCAGTACTTC.

The rearrangement uses TRBV6-6 and TRBJ2-5, with 11 nucleotides matching TRBD2. CDR1 and CDR2 (germline): MNHNY, SVGAGI (reference sequence). Trimming took 5 bases from V and 5 from J; bases not matched to a gene: 10. This CDR3 region has 16 residues. DNA of the CDR3: TGTGCCAGCAGTCGACTAGCGGGGATGGGTATGGAGACCCAGTACTTC. It encodes CASSRLAGMGMETQYF.

This sequence joins TRBV6-5 and TRBJ1-2, with D uncertain. This CDR3 spans 13 amino acids. CDR1 is MNHEY and CDR2 is SVGAGI in the germline V gene. Trimming pared 2 bases from V and 5 bases from J, leaving 9 bases between. CDR3 sequence (DNA): TGTGCCAGCAGTTACGGGAGAGAATATGGCTACACCTTC. Translated, it gives CASSYGREYGYTF.

This rearrangement joins TRBV6-5 to TRBJ2-3, with 15 bases identical to TRBD2. CDR1 and CDR2 from the germline V gene are MNHEY and SVGAGI. Losses at the gene ends were 8 bases for V and 5 bases for J; bases not matched to a gene: 2. The CDR3 is 14 amino acids. Here the CDR3 DNA reads TGTGCCAGCGGGGGACTAGCGGGGGGAGATACGCAGTATTTT. Amino acid sequence: CASGGLAGGDTQYF.

This chain uses TRBV5-1 with TRBJ2-1; 12 bases fit TRBD2. The CDR3 contains 17 residues. The junction had 6 bases not matched to a gene; V was cut back by 0 bases and J by 5 bases. Germline CDR1 is SGHRS and CDR2 is YFSETQ. In DNA form, the CDR3 reads TGCGCCAGCAGCTTGGTGCTAGCGGGGGGGCTGAACAATGAGCAGTTCTTC. Encoded protein: CASSLVLAGGLNNEQFF. Variable domain in full (rest from reference TRBV5-1 and TRBJ2-1): KAGVTQTPRYLIKTRGQQVTLSCSPISGHRSVSWYQQTPGQGLQFLFEYFSETQRNKGNFPGRFSGRQFSNSRSEMNVSTLELGDSALYLCASSLVLAGGLNNEQFFGPGTRLTVL.

This clone was observed a few times. CDR3 DNA: TGTGCCAGTAGTTTTATTTCAGGGGGACCTAGCACAGATACGCAGTATTTT. Protein sequence: CASSFISGGPSTDTQYF. V gene TRBV19 combines with J gene TRBJ2-3; 7 bases fit TRBD1. V gave up 5 bases and J gave up 0 bases; unmatched junction bases: 11. CDR1 is LNHDA and CDR2 is SQIVND in the germline V gene (reference sequence). The CDR3 loop spans 17 amino acids.

The chain is built from TRBV5-4 and TRBJ2-5, with D unclear. Looked up from germline, CDR1 is SGHNT and CDR2 is YYREEE (reference sequence). Trimming cost V 0 bases and J 3 bases, with 6 bases left between them. This CDR3 is built from 13 residues. This CDR3 reads CASSLDPEETQYF. The CDR3 DNA reads as TGTGCCAGCAGCTTGGACCCGGAAGAGACCCAGTACTTC.

The V call is TRBV4-1, the J call TRBJ2-7; D is possibly TRBD2 (5 bases). Trimming cost V 4 bases and J 4 bases, with 17 bases left between them. In germline, CDR1 is MGHRA, CDR2 YSYEKL. This CDR3 region has 15 residues. CDR3: CASSRQEGWSYEQYF. The CDR3 DNA reads as TGCGCCAGCAGCCGTCAAGAGGGTTGGTCGTACGAGCAGTACTTC.

The chain links TRBV9 to TRBJ1-1, with D hard to call. The ends were cut back, 2 bases at V and 0 bases at J, with 8 bases in the middle. Germline V CDR1 and CDR2: SGDLS, YYNGEE. The CDR3 is 14 amino acids. The CDR3: CASSVTEMNTEAFF. The CDR3, as DNA: TGTGCCAGCAGCGTTACTGAGATGAACACTGAAGCTTTCTTT.

This sequence joins TRBV5-1 and TRBJ2-1, with 9 bases identical to TRBD2. CDR1 and CDR2 (germline): SGHRS, YFSETQ. The CDR3 consists of 15 residues. The J segment lost 7 bases and the V segment lost 0 bases, leaving 5 bases of the junction unmatched. Here the CDR3 DNA reads TGCGCCAGCAGCTTGGTAGCGGGGGTATATAATGAGCAGTTCTTC. Amino acids: CASSLVAGVYNEQFF. Full variable domain (remainder filled in from reference TRBV5-1 and TRBJ2-1): KAGVTQTPRYLIKTRGQQVTLSCSPISGHRSVSWYQQTPGQGLQFLFEYFSETQRNKGNFPGRFSGRQFSNSRSEMNVSTLELGDSALYLCASSLVAGVYNEQFFGPGTRLTVL.

This chain connects TRBV7-8 to TRBJ1-1, with D unresolved. The V end lost 3 bases, the J end lost 1 base, and 6 bases lay between the germline ends. Germline lookup yields CDR1 SGHVS and CDR2 FQNEAQ. This CDR3 is built from 13 residues. The CDR3 DNA follows: TGTGCCAGCAGCTTGGCAGGGAACACTGAAGCTTTCTTT. The encoded protein is CASSLAGNTEAFF.

With respect to this clone: Sequence at one end of the junction differs from germline and may be a read error. This chain links TRBV7-7 with TRBJ2-2; maybe TRBD1 (6 bases). The CDR3 extends over 18 amino acids. The V gene's germline CDR1 is SSHAT and CDR2 FNYEAQ (reference sequence). The DNA of the CDR3 is TGTGCTAGCAGCTTAGAGGGGGTTGGGCCTCTGAACACCGGGGAGCTGTTTTTT. This gives the protein CASSLEGVGPLNTGELFF.

This clone was recorded only once. The genes are TRBV5-6 and TRBJ2-2; no firm D call. The CDR3 length is 12 residues. Germline loops: CDR1 SGHDT, CDR2 YYEEEE. Between the trimmed V and J ends, which lost 0 bases and 6 bases, there was a span of 3 bases. The CDR3 bases are TGTGCCAGCAGCTTGGGAGCCGGGGAGCTGTTTTTT. Translation gives CASSLGAGELFF.